Each of the 20 T cell receptor beta chains below was sequenced from the same sample in a study of shared clonotypes between healthy human individuals. Method: immunoSEQ multiplex PCR; TCRdb's copy keeps in-frame clones and lacks some. This sample has roughly 410,000 clones, with about 96% found just once. Sequencing was performed on memory CD8+ T cells sorted from blood. The sample's subset: CD45RO+ cells pooled with CCR7-negative TemRA cells. These receptors were obtained from a man aged 25-45 years in good health.

The genes are TRBV29-1 and TRBJ2-2; 7 nucleotides line up with TRBD2. CDR1 and CDR2 from the germline V gene are SQVTM and ANQGSEA. The CDR3 consists of 13 residues. The J segment lost 5 bases and the V segment lost 5 bases, leaving 5 bases of the junction unmatched. The CDR3 loop reads CSVLREFTGELFF. Written as DNA, the CDR3 is TGCAGCGTTCTGCGGGAGTTTACCGGGGAGCTGTTTTTT.

V usage is TRBV7-2 and J usage is TRBJ2-7; 8 bases line up with TRBD2. In germline, CDR1 is SGHTA, CDR2 FQGNSA. The CDR3 loop spans 18 amino acids. The junction had 12 bases not matched to a gene; V was cut back by 1 base and J by 1 base. The CDR3, as DNA: TGTGCCAGCAGCTTAGGTAGCGGGGATGCCAAGGGATCCTACGAGCAGTACTTC. It yields the protein CASSLGSGDAKGSYEQYF.

This chain uses TRBV28 with TRBJ1-5; 7 bases line up with TRBD1. V shed 6 bases, J shed 5 bases, and the junction held 10 bases outside the gene matches. Germline values: CDR1 MDHEN, CDR2 SYDVKM. The CDR3 loop spans 15 amino acids. The CDR3 nucleotides read TGTGCCAGCAGAGACAGGGTAGTGCCCTATCAGCCCCAGCATTTT. Translated: CASRDRVVPYQPQHF.

J is TRBJ1-2 and V is TRBV19; D is undetermined. Germline loops: CDR1 LNHDA, CDR2 SQIVND (reference sequence). The CDR3 totals 10 residues. Trimming shortened V by 5 bases and J by 8 bases, and 6 bases separated the two germline ends. As DNA, the CDR3 is TGTGCCAGTAGTTCCAGGGGCTACACCTTC. Protein product: CASSSRGYTF.

The J gene is TRBJ1-5, the V gene TRBV27; tentatively, D is TRBD1 (5 bases). The germline CDR1 and CDR2 sequences are MNHEY and SMNVEV (reference sequence). Trimming removed 5 bases from V and 3 bases from J, with 11 bases in between. The CDR3 runs to 14 residues. The CDR3 DNA reads TGTGCCAGCAGTCCTCTGACAGACAATCAGCCCCAGCATTTT. This encodes CASSPLTDNQPQHF.

The gene calls are TRBV7-9 and TRBJ1-1; D ambiguous. The CDR3 runs to 12 residues. Germline CDR1 SEHNR, CDR2 FQNEAQ (reference sequence). V lost 1 base to trimming and J lost 6 bases, with 6 bases between them. The CDR3 nucleotides read TGTGCCAGCAGCTTAGGTTGGGCTGAAGCTTTCTTT. It specifies CASSLGWAEAFF.

This chain connects TRBV28 to TRBJ1-5, with 7 positions matching TRBD1. The CDR3 totals 16 residues. CDR1 is MDHEN and CDR2 is SYDVKM in the germline V gene. Trimming removed 5 bases from V and 6 bases from J; junction bases left unmatched: 13. The CDR3 sequence is CASSPHSRGKAQPQHF. Here the CDR3 DNA reads TGTGCCAGCAGTCCCCACTCCAGGGGGAAGGCTCAGCCCCAGCATTTT. The variable domain in full, with the rest retrieved from reference TRBV28 and TRBJ1-5, is DVKVTQSSRYLVKRTGEKVFLECVQDMDHENMFWYRQDPGLGLRLIYFSYDVKMKEKGDIPEGYSVSREKKERFSLILESASTNQTSMYLCASSPHSRGKAQPQHFGDGTRLSIL.

V usage is TRBV7-9 and J usage is TRBJ2-1, with a weak D call TRBD1 (6 bases). Germline V CDR1 and CDR2: SEHNR, FQNEAQ (reference sequence). The CDR3 sequence is 16 residues long. V lost 5 bases to trimming and J lost 4 bases, with 18 bases between them. The CDR3 DNA follows: TGTGCCAGCAGCCTGGGCCAGGGGCTTGAATACAATGAGCAGTTCTTC. It specifies CASSLGQGLEYNEQFF.

The chain employs TRBV28 and TRBJ1-4, with TRBD1 as a possible D gene (5 bases). This CDR3 spans 15 amino acids. Between the trimmed V and J ends, which lost 2 bases and 6 bases, there was a span of 13 bases. Germline V gives CDR1 MDHEN, CDR2 SYDVKM. The CDR3 spells CASSLGWQGHEKLFF. CDR3 nucleotide sequence: TGTGCCAGCAGTTTAGGGTGGCAGGGCCATGAAAAACTGTTTTTT.

The rearrangement joins TRBV28 to TRBJ2-7, with D possibly TRBD1 on 6 matching bases. Germline values: CDR1 MDHEN, CDR2 SYDVKM. Between the trimmed V and J ends, which lost 6 bases and 3 bases, there was a span of 12 bases. CDR3 size: 13 residues. In DNA form, the CDR3 reads TGTGCCAGCAGCACCGGACAGTACTACGAGCAGTACTTC. Amino acid sequence: CASSTGQYYEQYF.

The rearrangement links TRBV19 to TRBJ2-1; D might be TRBD2 (6 bases). CDR1 is LNHDA and CDR2 is SQIVND in the germline V gene (reference sequence). The CDR3 consists of 14 residues. Trimming pared 5 bases from V and 2 bases from J, leaving 10 bases between. The CDR3 bases are TGTGCCAGTAGTTCGGGACTGGCCTACAATGAGCAGTTCTTC. This encodes CASSSGLAYNEQFF.

With respect to this clone: Other DNA sequences in this sample translate to the same CDR3. The chain joins TRBV10-3 to TRBJ2-7; D gene uncertain. V shed 4 bases and J shed 1 base, with 2 bases lying between them. This CDR3 is built from 11 residues. Germline lookup yields CDR1 ENHRY and CDR2 SYGVKD. The CDR3 spells CAISGSYEQYF. In nucleotides, the CDR3 is TGTGCCATCAGTGGATCCTACGAGCAGTACTTC.

V gene TRBV5-1 combines with J gene TRBJ2-5; the match to TRBD1 covers 9 bases. V was pared by 0 bases and J by 5 bases, with 5 bases of the junction left unmatched. The germline V gene has CDR1 SGHRS and CDR2 YFSETQ. The CDR3 loop spans 15 amino acids. The CDR3 region has the DNA TGCGCCAGCAGCTTGGATGGGACAGGGAGGGAGACCCAGTACTTC. This codes for CASSLDGTGRETQYF. Full variable domain (remainder filled in from reference TRBV5-1 and TRBJ2-5): KAGVTQTPRYLIKTRGQQVTLSCSPISGHRSVSWYQQTPGQGLQFLFEYFSETQRNKGNFPGRFSGRQFSNSRSEMNVSTLELGDSALYLCASSLDGTGRETQYFGPGTRLLVL.

The rearrangement links TRBV20-1 to TRBJ2-5; possibly TRBD1 or TRBD2 for D (6 bases each). Trimming pared 0 bases from V and 11 bases from J, leaving 10 bases between. Germline CDR1 DFQATT, CDR2 SNEGSKA (reference sequence). This CDR3 contains 11 residues. CDR3 sequence: CSARDRGTQYF. In nucleotides, the CDR3 is TGCAGTGCTAGAGATCGGGGGACACAGTACTTC.

This clone was seen once. The chain has TRBV7-8 and TRBJ2-7, with D possibly TRBD2 on 5 matching bases. Trimming took off 10 bases at V and 2 bases at J, with 21 bases between the two ends. Germline loops: CDR1 SGHVS, CDR2 FQNEAQ. The CDR3 covers 15 residues. CDR3 nucleotides: TGTGCCACTCCACACGGCCGGGATCCCCCCTACGAGCAGTACTTC. It codes for CATPHGRDPPYEQYF.

This rearrangement joins TRBV6-6 to TRBJ2-4, with no clear D. Trimming stripped 3 bases from V and 2 bases from J, with 14 bases between. This CDR3 is 16 amino acids long. Germline V gene data show CDR1 as MNHNY and CDR2 as SVGAGI (reference sequence). DNA for the CDR3: TGTGCCAGCAGTTATGATAGGCTCGAGCCCAAAAACATTCAGTACTTC. Protein sequence: CASSYDRLEPKNIQYF.

CDR3 nucleotides: TGCAGCGCTTTAGAGACAGGAAGCGGCTACGAGCAGTACTTC. Translating it yields CSALETGSGYEQYF. The V and J genes are TRBV29-1 and TRBJ2-7; tentatively, D is TRBD1 (6 bases). The CDR3 contains 14 residues. The germline V gene has CDR1 SQVTM and CDR2 ANQGSEA. V lost 7 bases, J lost 3 bases, and 19 bases lay in between.

The genes are TRBV27 and TRBJ2-7, with 7 bases identical to TRBD2. This CDR3 has 15 residues. The V segment lost 6 bases and the J segment 5 bases; nucleotides outside the gene matches: 13. Germline V gives CDR1 MNHEY, CDR2 SMNVEV (reference sequence). The CDR3 region has the DNA TGTGCCAGCAGCAAATACGGGGGAGGGCCCCACGAGCAGTACTTC. Protein sequence: CASSKYGGGPHEQYF.

The CDR3 nucleotides read TGTGCCAGCAGTCGGGGGACTAGCTTGACCTCCTACAATGAGCAGTTCTTC. Encoded protein: CASSRGTSLTSYNEQFF. The rearrangement uses TRBV5-4 and TRBJ2-1; 9 bases line up with TRBD2. This CDR3 spans 17 amino acids. Germline CDR1 is SGHNT and CDR2 is YYREEE (reference sequence). J was trimmed by 0 bases and V by 5 bases; bases with no gene match: 9.

The chain employs TRBV9 and TRBJ2-7; 7 bases are a match to TRBD1. V gave up 4 bases and J gave up 0 bases; unmatched junction bases: 4. The CDR3 totals 14 residues. Germline V gene sequence: CDR1 SGDLS, CDR2 YYNGEE. This chain's CDR3 is CASSLAGGSYEQYF. CDR3 nucleotides: TGTGCCAGCAGCTTGGCAGGGGGCTCCTACGAGCAGTACTTC.